The present entry profiles one T cell receptor beta chain with its context. Its antigen is undetermined. CDR1 is LNHNV and CDR2 is YYDKDF in the germline V gene (reference sequence). The CDR3 is 14 amino acids. Trimming removed 3 bases at V and 5 bases at J, with 13 bases between. The data are from a study of T cells in Graves' hyperthyroidism and ophthalmopathy. Notes on the study in general: Among thyroid clonotypes expanded above 0.001, most also appeared in blood.

The patients, who ranged from 18 to 65 in age, presented with newly diagnosed hyperthyroidism lasting under 2 months. Researchers took RNA transcripts and amplified the TCR beta CDR3 regions from them. With the HTBI primer set, the TCR CDR3 went through a first round of RT-PCR. TCRdb fed the multiplex PCR reads into MiXCR, producing one record per CDR3 protein. The sample holds about 540,000 distinct CDR3 sequences, 46% seen once. The chain couples TRBV15 to TRBJ1-1, with D possibly matching TRBD1 (5 bases). The source material was peripheral blood or thyroid tissue (not recorded which). This sequence originates from a woman younger than 35 with Graves' hyperthyroidism. The CDR3 DNA sequence: TGTGCCACCAGCAGGGGGACGGGAGGAACTGAAGCTTTCTTT. Protein: CATSRGTGGTEAFF.